These T cell receptor beta chains were read from a single sample in a study of T cell responses to AZD1222 COVID-19 vaccine. Libraries were prepared by immunoSEQ multiplex PCR; TCRdb keeps only in-frame clonotypes and omits some of them. The data show 150,000 to 200,000 clones, about 92% seen once. The source was peripheral blood, collected 28 days after the second AZD1222 dose. These receptors all come from an adult who received the AZD1222 COVID-19 vaccine. CDR3s include the opening cysteine and the closing phenylalanine or tryptophan. Fields, in order: V gene, clone size, D gene, J gene, CDR3 DNA, CDR3 protein. A D gene is named only where the DNA matches it firmly. Expanded clones get a size class; other rows say once, few or many, or leave the size out.

>TRBV28|-|TRBD2|TRBJ2-7
TGTGCCAGCAGTTTATCCGGGGGGACCTACGAGCAGTACTTC
CASSLSGGTYEQYF
>TRBV6-5|-|-|TRBJ1-1
TGTGCCAGCAGGGGAGGGATAAGGGGGGAGACTGAAGCTTTCTTT
CASRGGIRGETEAFF
>TRBV15|-|TRBD1|TRBJ2-7
TGTGCCACCAGCAGCCGGGACAGGATCTACGAGCAGTACTTC
CATSSRDRIYEQYF
>TRBV7-3|-|TRBD2|TRBJ2-1
TGTGCCAGCAGCTTGACGACTAGCGGTCCTTACAATGAGCAGTTCTTC
CASSLTTSGPYNEQFF
>TRBV15|-|-|TRBJ2-7
TGTGCCACCAGCAGGACTCCCGAGGTTCACGAGCAGTACTTC
CATSRTPEVHEQYF
>TRBV19|-|-|TRBJ1-2
TGTGCCAGTAGCCCAAGGGGAACCTATGGCTACACCTTC
CASSPRGTYGYTF
>TRBV7-3|-|-|TRBJ1-1
TGTGCCAGCAGCCGCCCCGGAGTCGAACAAGCTTTCTTT
CASSRPGVEQAFF
>TRBV28|-|TRBD1|TRBJ2-1
TGTGCCAGCGGCACAGGGGGAAGACAGAATGAGCAGTTCTTC
CASGTGGRQNEQFF
>TRBV7-3|-|TRBD2|TRBJ2-5
TGTGCCAGCAGCCTCGGACTAGGACGGGAGACCCAGTACTTC
CASSLGLGRETQYF
>TRBV7-2|-|TRBD2|TRBJ2-7
TGTGCCAGCGGTTTACGTTCGGGAGGCGAGCAGTACTTC
CASGLRSGGEQYF
>TRBV5-1|few|TRBD1|TRBJ2-7
TGCGCCAGCAGCTCCCAGACAGGGGGCTCCTACGAGCAGTACTTC
CASSSQTGGSYEQYF
>TRBV3-1/TRBV3-2|once|-|TRBJ2-2
TGTGCCAGCAGCCAAGTAGGGACCGGGGAGCTGTTTTTT
CASSQVGTGELFF
>TRBV20-1|-|-|TRBJ1-2
TGCAGTGCTAGAGTGGCCTATGGCTACACCTTC
CSARVAYGYTF
>TRBV29-1|-|-|TRBJ1-6
TGCAGCGTCGGGGGGGGGCCGAATTCACCCCTCCACTTT
CSVGGGPNSPLHF
>TRBV6-2/TRBV6-3|-|TRBD1|TRBJ2-7
TGTGCCAGCAGTTACCGGGACAGGGACGAGCAGTACTTC
CASSYRDRDEQYF
>TRBV28|-|TRBD1|TRBJ1-2
TGTGCCAGCACCAGGACAGGAAACTATGGCTACACCTTC
CASTRTGNYGYTF
>TRBV19|once|-|TRBJ1-5
TGTGCCAGTAGTCATTTCGGGCAGGGCCATCAGCCCCAGCATTTT
CASSHFGQGHQPQHF
>TRBV5-4|once|TRBD2|TRBJ2-1
TGTGCCAGCAGCTTAAAAGGCGGGAGGTTAAGCTCCTACAATGAGCAGTTCTTC
CASSLKGGRLSSYNEQFF
>TRBV6-5|-|TRBD1|TRBJ1-5
TGTGCCAGCAGTTTTAACAGGGGGGTCCAGCCCCAGCATTTT
CASSFNRGVQPQHF
>TRBV4-2|-|-|TRBJ1-2
TGTGCCAGCAGCCAGGGACCCGAGGGTAGTGGCTACACCTTC
CASSQGPEGSGYTF
>TRBV19|-|-|TRBJ1-2
TGTGCCAGCAAGCGACAGCGCTATGGCTACACCTTC
CASKRQRYGYTF
>TRBV19|-|TRBD1|TRBJ2-7
TGTGCCAGTAGTATAGCCGGGACAGGGGACTACGAGCAGTACTTC
CASSIAGTGDYEQYF
>TRBV7-9|-|-|TRBJ1-4
TGTGCCAGCAGCTTAAGGCAGGGAGGTGAAAAACTGTTTTTT
CASSLRQGGEKLFF
>TRBV30|-|TRBD2|TRBJ2-3
TGTGCCTGGAGTGGGCTAGCGGATAGGAACACAGATACGCAGTATTTT
CAWSGLADRNTDTQYF
>TRBV6-2/TRBV6-3|few|-|TRBJ2-7
TGTGCCAGCAGTTACGATTCCGAGCAGTACTTC
CASSYDSEQYF
>TRBV6-5|-|-|TRBJ1-6
TGTGCCAGCACCCGACAGGTGAACTTTAATTCACCCCTCCACTTT
CASTRQVNFNSPLHF
>TRBV6-2/TRBV6-3|-|TRBD1|TRBJ2-7
TGTGCCAGCAGTTACCTCCGACAGGGGGACTCCTACGAGCAGTACTTC
CASSYLRQGDSYEQYF
>TRBV11-3|-|-|TRBJ2-1
TGTGCCAGCAGCTCCCGGGCGGGCTCCAGCAATGAGCAGTTCTTC
CASSSRAGSSNEQFF
>TRBV27|once|-|TRBJ2-7
TGTGCCAGCAGTTTGTACAGGGTGACAAGCGATGCCCAGGAGTACTTC
CASSLYRVTSDAQEYF
>TRBV7-3|-|TRBD2|TRBJ2-2
TGTGCCAGCAGCCGCGGGACTAGCGGGATGGGGGAGCTGTTTTTT
CASSRGTSGMGELFF
>TRBV6-5|-|TRBD2|TRBJ2-4
TGTGCCAGCAGTTCCCCTAGCGGGGGCCAAAACATTCAGTACTTC
CASSSPSGGQNIQYF
>TRBV3-1/TRBV3-2|-|TRBD1|TRBJ1-2
TGTGCCAGCAGCCTGCATGACAGGGCTAACTATGGCTACACCTTC
CASSLHDRANYGYTF
>TRBV5-4|-|-|TRBJ2-3
TGTGCCAGCTCGGAACCTGGCACAGATACGCAGTATTTT
CASSEPGTDTQYF